This entry lists 18 T cell receptor beta chains sequenced from one sample in a study of shared clonotypes between healthy human individuals. Naive CD8 cells, CD45RO-negative and positively selected for CCR7, excluded terminally differentiated effector memory CD45RA+ cells. Sequencing was performed with immunoSEQ multiplex PCR; in TCRdb, only in-frame clones are kept and a portion is missing. Of about 700,000 clones in the sample, 92% were seen once. The specimen sequenced was naive CD8+ T cells sorted from blood. The receptors come from a man between 25 and 39 years old in good health.

CDR3 residues: CASTTLGGVDQETQYF. CDR3 coding DNA: TGTGCCAGCACCACACTAGGGGGTGTGGACCAAGAGACCCAGTACTTC. The chain employs TRBV5-4 and TRBJ2-5; D might be TRBD1 (6 bases). The ends were cut back, 6 bases at V and 0 bases at J, with 18 bases in the middle. This CDR3 region has 16 residues. The V gene's germline CDR1 is SGHNT and CDR2 YYREEE (reference sequence).

The V and J genes are TRBV27 and TRBJ1-5, with TRBD1 matching 9 bases. CDR1 and CDR2 from the germline V gene are MNHEY and SMNVEV (reference sequence). V lost 8 bases to trimming and J lost 6 bases; unmatched junction nucleotides: 8. This CDR3 has 14 residues. The CDR3 sequence is CASSTGGQVQPQHF. The CDR3 region has the DNA TGTGCCAGCTCGACAGGGGGACAGGTTCAGCCCCAGCATTTT.

Here the CDR3 reads CAWSVSGPEAFF. The CDR3 DNA reads TGTGCCTGGAGTGTGTCAGGACCCGAAGCTTTCTTT. This chain joins TRBV30 and TRBJ1-1; D not certain. The V and J ends lost 0 bases and 8 bases respectively, with 10 bases between them. Germline V gene sequence: CDR1 GTSNPN, CDR2 SVGIG (reference sequence). CDR3 size: 12 residues.

This clone has a single count. The genes are TRBV15 and TRBJ2-7; TRBD1 might be the D (6 bases). V lost 3 bases to trimming and J lost 2 bases, with 17 bases between them. The CDR3 sequence is 16 residues long. Germline loops: CDR1 LNHNV, CDR2 YYDKDF (reference sequence). CDR3 DNA sequence: TGTGCCACCAGCAGCCCCAGGGGATCCTATGCCTACGAGCAGTACTTC. This gives the protein CATSSPRGSYAYEQYF. Complete variable domain (other parts from reference TRBV15 and TRBJ2-7): DAMVIQNPRYQVTQFGKPVTLSCSQTLNHNVMYWYQQKSSQAPKLLFHYYDKDFNNEADTPDNFQSRRPNTSFCFLDIRSPGLGDTAMYLCATSSPRGSYAYEQYFGPGTRLTVT.

The gene calls are TRBV19 and TRBJ2-7; maybe TRBD1 (5 bases). Trimming stripped 2 bases from V and 0 bases from J, with 20 bases between. CDR3 length equals 18 residues. Germline V lookup: CDR1 LNHDA, CDR2 SQIVND (reference sequence). Here the CDR3 reads CASSISGNRRLGSYEQYF. The CDR3, as DNA: TGTGCCAGTAGTATATCCGGAAACAGGCGATTGGGCTCCTACGAGCAGTACTTC.

The V and J genes are TRBV11-2 and TRBJ2-1, with 9 bases that match TRBD1. Germline values: CDR1 SGHAT, CDR2 FQNNGV. CDR3 length: 15 residues. V gave up 4 bases and J gave up 2 bases; unmatched junction bases: 3. The CDR3 DNA reads as TGTGCCAGCAGCTCCCGGGACAGGGCCTACAATGAGCAGTTCTTC. As protein: CASSSRDRAYNEQFF.

This chain uses TRBV7-2 with TRBJ2-5; possibly TRBD2 for D (5 bases). The CDR3 contains 14 residues. CDR1 and CDR2 from the germline V gene are SGHTA and FQGNSA. With 5 bases removed from V and 0 bases from J, the gap between germline ends came to 10 bases. CDR3 sequence (DNA): TGTGCCAGCAGCCCCGAGGGATACCAAGAGACCCAGTACTTC. Residues: CASSPEGYQETQYF.

Concerning this clone itself: Other DNA sequences in this specimen translate into the identical CDR3. This chain joins TRBV7-2 and TRBJ2-7; D unclear. The CDR3 covers 12 residues. Trimming removed 1 base from V and 3 bases from J, with 4 bases in between. Germline assignment: CDR1 SGHTA and CDR2 FQGNSA. CDR3 protein: CASSLGVYEQYF. CDR3 coding DNA: TGTGCCAGCAGCTTAGGAGTCTACGAGCAGTACTTC.

In this sample, this clone turned up once. The gene calls are TRBV15 and TRBJ2-7; perhaps TRBD1 as D (5 bases). Germline V CDR1 and CDR2: LNHNV, YYDKDF (reference sequence). Trimming stripped 6 bases from V and 0 bases from J, with 12 bases between. The CDR3 loop spans 14 amino acids. The CDR3 sequence: CATRDLQDSYEQYF. The CDR3, as DNA: TGTGCCACCAGGGATTTACAGGACTCCTACGAGCAGTACTTC.

As concerns this clone: The sample contains more than one DNA sequence encoding this CDR3. This chain uses TRBV25-1 with TRBJ2-5; possibly TRBD1 or TRBD2 for D (7 bases each). This CDR3 is 16 amino acids long. Trimming pared 8 bases from V and 2 bases from J, leaving 21 bases between. Germline assignment: CDR1 MGHDK and CDR2 SYGVNS. The CDR3 here is CASSEGAGREQETQYF. The CDR3 coding sequence is TGTGCCAGCTCGGAGGGGGCAGGGCGGGAGCAAGAGACCCAGTACTTC.

In this sample, this clone turned up once. V and J are TRBV4-3 and TRBJ1-4; D gene unclear. V was shortened by 2 bases and J by 8 bases, with 21 bases between the two germline ends. Germline V gene data show CDR1 as LGHNA and CDR2 as YSLEER. The CDR3 totals 17 residues. The CDR3 DNA is TGCGCCAGCAGCCAATTGGGTTCGGCCAACTATGGCGAAAAACTGTTTTTT. It translates to CASSQLGSANYGEKLFF.

This clone was found a few times. The V gene is TRBV29-1, the J gene TRBJ2-5, with 15 bases identical to TRBD2. The V gene end was trimmed by 3 bases and the J gene end by 5 bases; junction bases not matched to a gene: 28. This CDR3 contains 23 residues. Looked up from germline, CDR1 is SQVTM and CDR2 is ANQGSEA. The CDR3 DNA sequence: TGCAGCGTTGATGGTTGGCGGACAGGCCGCGCGGGACTAGCGGGAGGACGGTGGGAGACCCAGTACTTC. Encoded protein: CSVDGWRTGRAGLAGGRWETQYF. The complete variable domain, with remaining parts taken from reference TRBV29-1 and TRBJ2-5, reads SAVISQKPSRDICQRGTSLTIQCQVDSQVTMMFWYRQQPGQSLTLIATANQGSEATYESGFVIDKFPISRPNLTFSTLTVSNMSPEDSSIYLCSVDGWRTGRAGLAGGRWETQYFGPGTRLLVL.

This chain links TRBV6-6 with TRBJ1-5, with no clear D. From germline, CDR1 is MNHNY and CDR2 SVGAGI (reference sequence). Trimming pared 0 bases from V and 4 bases from J, leaving 7 bases between. This CDR3 has 14 residues. CDR3 sequence (DNA): TGTGCCAGCAGTTACTCAACAGCAAATCAGCCCCAGCATTTT. This sequence encodes CASSYSTANQPQHF.

The DNA for the CDR3 is TGTGCCAGCAGCTTGGAAGAGGACGCCGGGGAGCTGTTTTTT. It yields the protein CASSLEEDAGELFF. The rearrangement uses TRBV7-9 and TRBJ2-2; no clear D gene. Germline-derived CDR1 and CDR2 are SEHNR and FQNEAQ (reference sequence). This CDR3 is 14 amino acids long. With 3 bases removed from V and 6 bases from J, the gap between germline ends came to 11 bases.

V is TRBV29-1 and J is TRBJ2-7; 9 bases map to TRBD2. The V segment lost 5 bases and the J segment 3 bases; nucleotides outside the gene matches: 5. This CDR3 is 13 amino acids long. From germline, CDR1 is SQVTM and CDR2 ANQGSEA. CDR3 residues: CSVRVAGVYEQYF. The CDR3 bases are TGCAGCGTTCGAGTAGCGGGAGTCTACGAGCAGTACTTC.

In this sample, this clone turned up once. This chain uses TRBV5-1 with TRBJ2-1; D not certain. Germline V gene data show CDR1 as SGHRS and CDR2 as YFSETQ. There are 12 residues in the CDR3. Deletions cut 8 bases from V and 8 bases from J, with 14 bases between. CDR3 bases: TGCGCCAGTCGTTTGGGGTACGATGAGCAGTTCTTC. This codes for CASRLGYDEQFF.

The chain carries TRBV7-9 and TRBJ1-6; unclear D gene. There are 16 residues in the CDR3. Per germline, CDR1 SEHNR and CDR2 FQNEAQ (reference sequence). Deletions cut 2 bases from V and 0 bases from J, with 8 bases between. Here the CDR3 DNA reads TGTGCCAGCAGCTTACAACAGAGCTCCTATAATTCACCCCTCCACTTT. Protein: CASSLQQSSYNSPLHF. The full variable domain, completed using reference TRBV7-9 and TRBJ1-6, is DTGVSQNPRHKITKRGQNVTFRCDPISEHNRLYWYRQTLGQGPEFLTYFQNEAQLEKSRLLSDRFSAERPKGSFSTLEIQRTEQGDSAMYLCASSLQQSSYNSPLHFGNGTRLTVT.

The chain uses TRBV7-2 and TRBJ2-3; D may correspond to TRBD1 or TRBD2 (5 bases each). The germline V gene encodes CDR1 SGHTA and CDR2 FQGNSA. Trimming shortened V by 5 bases and J by 2 bases, and 14 bases separated the two germline ends. This CDR3 comprises 15 residues. DNA of the CDR3: TGTGCCAGCAGCCCCTATGGGACCTACACAGATACGCAGTATTTT. This sequence encodes CASSPYGTYTDTQYF.